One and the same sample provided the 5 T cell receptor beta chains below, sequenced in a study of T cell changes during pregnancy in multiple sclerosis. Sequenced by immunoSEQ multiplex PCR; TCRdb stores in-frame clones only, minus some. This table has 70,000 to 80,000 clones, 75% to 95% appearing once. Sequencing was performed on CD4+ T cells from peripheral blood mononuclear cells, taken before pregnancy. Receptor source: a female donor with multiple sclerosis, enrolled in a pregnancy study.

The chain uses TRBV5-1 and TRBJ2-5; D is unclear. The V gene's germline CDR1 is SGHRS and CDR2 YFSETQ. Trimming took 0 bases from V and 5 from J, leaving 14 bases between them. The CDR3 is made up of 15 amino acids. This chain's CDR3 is CASSLAVQTMETQYF. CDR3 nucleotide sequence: TGCGCCAGCAGCTTGGCAGTCCAAACGATGGAGACCCAGTACTTC.

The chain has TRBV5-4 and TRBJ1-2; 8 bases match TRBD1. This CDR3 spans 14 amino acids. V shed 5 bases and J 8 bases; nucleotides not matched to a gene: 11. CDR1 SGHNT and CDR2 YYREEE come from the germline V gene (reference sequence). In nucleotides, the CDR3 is TGTGCCAGCAGGTCGTCAGGACAGGGACAAGGCTACACCTTC. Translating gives CASRSSGQGQGYTF. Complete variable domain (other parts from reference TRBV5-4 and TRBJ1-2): ETGVTQSPTHLIKTRGQQVTLRCSSQSGHNTVSWYQQALGQGPQFIFQYYREEENGRGNFPPRFSGLQFPNYSSELNVNALELDDSALYLCASRSSGQGQGYTFGSGTRLTVV.

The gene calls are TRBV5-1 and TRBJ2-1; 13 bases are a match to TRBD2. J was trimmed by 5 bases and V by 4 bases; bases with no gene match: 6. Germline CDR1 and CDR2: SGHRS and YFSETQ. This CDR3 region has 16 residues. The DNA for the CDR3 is TGCGCCAGCAGCAAGGGACTAGCGGGGCCCAACAATGAGCAGTTCTTC. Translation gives CASSKGLAGPNNEQFF. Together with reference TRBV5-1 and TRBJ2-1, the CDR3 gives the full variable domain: KAGVTQTPRYLIKTRGQQVTLSCSPISGHRSVSWYQQTPGQGLQFLFEYFSETQRNKGNFPGRFSGRQFSNSRSEMNVSTLELGDSALYLCASSKGLAGPNNEQFFGPGTRLTVL.

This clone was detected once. CDR3 protein: CASSHRTLAGGGNEQFF. The CDR3 DNA is TGCGCCAGCAGCCATCGAACACTAGCGGGGGGGGGCAATGAGCAGTTCTTC. The J gene is TRBJ2-1, the V gene TRBV4-3, with 13 bases fitting TRBD2. The CDR3 is made up of 17 amino acids. The V segment lost 3 bases and the J segment 6 bases; nucleotides outside the gene matches: 8. Germline V gene lookup returns CDR1 LGHNA and CDR2 YSLEER.

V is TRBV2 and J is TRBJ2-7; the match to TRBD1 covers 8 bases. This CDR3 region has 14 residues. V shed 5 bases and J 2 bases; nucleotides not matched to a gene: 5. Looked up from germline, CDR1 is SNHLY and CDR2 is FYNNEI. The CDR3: CASSPRTGPYEQYF. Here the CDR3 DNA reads TGTGCCAGCAGTCCTCGGACAGGGCCCTACGAGCAGTACTTC.